This is a list of T cell receptor beta chains from one sample in a study of early stage breast cancer tumors. The data were produced by immunoSEQ multiplex PCR, yet TCRdb's version contains in-frame clones alone and is incomplete. The sample yields tens of thousands of clones, 74% seen once. The sequenced sample was blood. These TCRs come from a person aged 40-50 years with breast cancer. Both conserved end residues are part of each CDR3. A D gene is named only where the DNA matches it firmly. A clone size is listed for some rows: how often the clone was seen (once, few, many), or a class if it is expanded.

J | size | D | V | DNA | CDR3
TRBJ1-1 | few | - | TRBV7-2 | TGTGCCAGCAGCTTATTCAGGGGGAACACTGAAGCTTTCTTT | CASSLFRGNTEAFF
TRBJ2-7 | once | - | TRBV5-6 | TGTGCCAGCAGCCAACGTCGAGGTAACTCCTACGAGCAGTACTTC | CASSQRRGNSYEQYF
TRBJ2-5 | - | TRBD2 | TRBV7-3 | TGTGCCAGCAGCCCAGGCTACGGGGGGGACGAGACCCAGTACTTC | CASSPGYGGDETQYF
TRBJ2-7 | few | - | TRBV27 | TGTGCCAGCAGACCACATGACAGAAGCTCCTACGAGCAGTACTTC | CASRPHDRSSYEQYF
TRBJ2-1 | - | TRBD2 | TRBV6-1 | TGTGCCAGCAGTGAAGGAGCGGGGGGGAATGAGCAGTTCTTC | CASSEGAGGNEQFF
TRBJ1-5 | - | - | TRBV28 | TGTGCCAGCACCTTCTTGGGGGGGGCAGGGGGCAATCAGCCCCAGCATTTT | CASTFLGGAGGNQPQHF
TRBJ1-5 | - | - | TRBV27 | TGTGCCAGCAGTTTAGGGTCTTCCGGGGCCATCCCAAATCAGCCCCAGCATTTT | CASSLGSSGAIPNQPQHF
TRBJ2-5 | - | - | TRBV11-2 | TGTGCCAGCAGCTTAGTGGGAGGACAGATCCAAGAGACCCAGTACTTC | CASSLVGGQIQETQYF
TRBJ2-5 | - | TRBD1 | TRBV30 | TGTGCCTGGAGTGTGGGACAGGGGGCGAGGGAGACCCAGTACTTC | CAWSVGQGARETQYF
TRBJ1-5 | - | - | TRBV19 | TGTGCCAGTAGTACAGGCTTCAATCAGCCCCAGCATTTT | CASSTGFNQPQHF
TRBJ1-2 | - | - | TRBV18 | TGTGCCAGCTCACGAGGGGCGGCTAACTATGGCTACACCTTC | CASSRGAANYGYTF